This T cell receptor beta chain was sequenced in a study of cytomegalovirus exposure and HLA in healthy donors. Study-level results: A later analysis associated approximately 17,000 TCR beta sequences with HLA alleles at a 0.05 false discovery rate.

CDR3 length: 18 amino acids. Germline V gives CDR1 LNHDA, CDR2 SQIVND (reference sequence). V trimming: 2 bases; J trimming: 2 bases; junction bases outside the gene matches: 11. Regarding this clone: What it recognizes is unknown.

Primers included in the PCR were 60 Vbeta and 13 Jbeta primers. The data were produced by immunoSEQ multiplex PCR, yet TCRdb's version contains in-frame clones alone and is incomplete. The specimen's table records about 130,000 clones. This rearrangement joins TRBV19 to TRBJ1-5; TRBD1 aligns across 8 bases. Material: PBMCs. This TCR derives from a woman aged 40 to 50 in good health and CMV-seronegative. CDR3: CASSISPQQGEGNQPQHF. The CDR3 nucleotides are TGTGCCAGTAGTATATCCCCACAACAGGGGGAAGGCAATCAGCCCCAGCATTTT.